Below are 6 T cell receptor beta chains sequenced from a single sample in a study of PD-L1 blockade in urothelial cancer. Time point of the sample: pretreatment peripheral blood. Repertoires were generated with immunoSEQ multiplex PCR, while TCRdb's copy carries only in-frame clones and drops some. The data contain 45,000 to 50,000 clones, 80% to 85% of them singletons. This sample comprised PBMCs, obtained around atezolizumab (anti-PD-L1) treatment. The receptors shown here come from a man aged 50 to 60 with urothelial cancer.

The chain is built from TRBV19 and TRBJ2-7; tentatively, D is TRBD2 (5 bases). Per germline, CDR1 LNHDA and CDR2 SQIVND (reference sequence). V lost 3 bases to trimming and J lost 1 base, with 13 bases between them. The CDR3 contains 15 residues. The CDR3 DNA reads as TGTGCCAGTAGTATTATGTCAGGACTTTCCTACGAGCAGTACTTC. Translating gives CASSIMSGLSYEQYF.

The rearrangement uses TRBV19 and TRBJ1-6, with D unclear. The CDR3 covers 12 residues. Germline lookup yields CDR1 LNHDA and CDR2 SQIVND (reference sequence). V shed 7 bases and J shed 7 bases, with 8 bases lying between them. CDR3 loop: CASTVSNSPLHF. The CDR3 DNA reads as TGTGCCAGTACGGTGTCAAATTCACCCCTCCACTTT.

The rearrangement joins TRBV7-2 to TRBJ2-7, with 14 bases lining up with TRBD2. Germline CDR1 SGHTA, CDR2 FQGNSA. The CDR3 contains 16 residues. With V trimmed by 4 bases and J by 4 bases, 6 bases remained unmatched. As DNA, the CDR3 is TGTGCCAGCAGCTCCTCCGGGACTAGCGGGAGTTACGAGCAGTACTTC. Translating gives CASSSSGTSGSYEQYF.

This chain uses TRBV6-1 with TRBJ2-7; 7 nucleotides match TRBD1. This CDR3 spans 14 amino acids. In germline, CDR1 is MNHNS, CDR2 SASEGT. J was trimmed by 1 base and V by 4 bases; bases with no gene match: 4. This chain's CDR3 is CASSARTGSYEQYF. CDR3 coding DNA: TGTGCCAGCAGTGCCCGGACAGGATCCTACGAGCAGTACTTC.

The chain couples TRBV15 to TRBJ1-5, with 7 bases that match TRBD1. After removal of 7 bases from V and 4 bases from J, the junction contained 10 bases not matched to a gene. Germline V gene data show CDR1 as LNHNV and CDR2 as YYDKDF (reference sequence). The CDR3 runs to 15 residues. DNA of the CDR3: TGTGCCACCACTCGGGACAGCAAGGGGAATCAGCCCCAGCATTTT. It codes for CATTRDSKGNQPQHF.

The rearrangement joins TRBV19 to TRBJ1-1, with D possibly TRBD1 on 6 matching bases. Germline values: CDR1 LNHDA, CDR2 SQIVND (reference sequence). The length of the CDR3 is 14 residues. The V and J ends lost 5 bases and 6 bases respectively, with 16 bases between them. Written as DNA, the CDR3 is TGTGCCAGTAGTCCACAGGGACGTCCGGCTGAAGCTTTCTTT. This translates into CASSPQGRPAEAFF.